Sequencing of this TCR beta chain was carried out in a study of T cells in narcolepsy. Background on the study: Healthy controls were enrolled alongside patients with narcolepsy type 1 or type 2.

TCRdb's table, derived via immunoSEQ multiplex PCR, lists solely in-frame clones and lacks some. The sample has more than 25,000 clones; around 79% are singletons. Points from the study as a whole: Same-patient CSF and blood CD4+ T cell clonotypes included HCRT-specific and TRIB2-specific autoreactive ones. Blood of same and different patients, but not healthy controls, reportedly held recurring autoreactive clonotypes.

As regards this clone: Antigen specificity is unknown.

Germline V gene sequence: CDR1 MNHEY, CDR2 SMNVEV (reference sequence). This CDR3 has 11 amino acids. V shed 5 bases and J shed 5 bases, with 6 bases lying between them. Sequencing was performed on memory (CD45RA-) CD4+ T cells from blood. This TCR derives from a human donor in good health. The V gene is TRBV27, the J gene TRBJ2-5; D may be TRBD1 or TRBD2 (5 bases each). The chain's CDR3 is CASSRGETQYF. The CDR3 region has the DNA TGTGCCAGCAGTCGGGGCGAGACCCAGTACTTC.